This TCR beta chain was identified during a study of blood T cells in healthy people across ages. Germline V gene data show CDR1 as LGHNA and CDR2 as YSLEER. Unmatched junction bases numbered 4, after V lost 0 bases and J lost 5 bases. The CDR3 is made up of 15 amino acids. The second PCR ran about 6 to 12 cycles with a sample-barcoded 5' primer and J-beta primers. MiXCR, run by TCRdb on the 5' RACE reads, gives a single entry per CDR3 protein. The sample consists of 550,000 to 750,000 distinct CDR3 sequences, approximately 21% of them appearing once. The receptor's source is a man between 65 and 85 years old in good health. Sequenced input: blood. The chain carries TRBV4-3 and TRBJ2-4, with 7 bases lining up with TRBD1. DNA for the CDR3: TGCGCCAGCAGCCAAGATTACAGGGGAGAAAACATTCAGTACTTC. This codes for CASSQDYRGENIQYF.